The clone carrying this T cell receptor beta chain was picked up a small number of times. Its antigen is unidentified. The data were obtained in a study of T cell repertoires in cytomegalovirus infection. The CDR3 spans 15 residues. With 0 bases removed from V and 4 bases from J, the gap between germline ends came to 10 bases. The germline gives CDR1 SGHTS, CDR2 YDEGEE. Each CDR3 protein is one row after TCRdb ran MiXCR on the reads. The table has some 920,000 distinct CDR3 sequences, about a third seen once. The clonotype comes from a human donor in good health (CMV status not recorded). Some clones in this sample may be carry-over from other donors' samples. The sequencing here drew on cultured CD8+ T cells from PBMCs, taken from culture after CMV antigen stimulation. The J gene is TRBJ1-4, the V gene TRBV5-8; D is possibly TRBD1 (5 bases). The CDR3: CASSLEGRVNEKLFF. The CDR3 coding sequence is TGTGCCAGCAGCTTGGAAGGCAGGGTTAATGAAAAACTGTTTTTT.